This section outlines one T cell receptor (beta chain) sequence together with its context. The study assayed some 110,000 TCR templates per sample. The protocol was immunoSEQ multiplex PCR, while the TCRdb copy is restricted to in-frame clones and leaves out a portion. The sample shows some 120,000 clones, around 93% of them seen only once. The data originate from a study of siplizumab effects on memory and regulatory T cells. This sequence was found in a human donor in good health. What was sequenced was non-Treg CD4+ T cells sorted from blood.

CDR3 residues: CASTPLSRAGANVLTF. CDR3 DNA sequence: TGTGCCAGCACCCCGCTTTCTAGGGCTGGGGCCAACGTCCTGACTTTC. V gene TRBV27 combines with J gene TRBJ2-6; no clear D gene. The CDR3 is 16 amino acids. Trimming removed 7 bases from V and 2 bases from J, with 15 bases in between. Germline lookup yields CDR1 MNHEY and CDR2 SMNVEV (reference sequence).